Each of the 31 T cell receptor beta chains below was sequenced from the same sample in a study of beta chain features in type 1 diabetes. Their recognized antigens are unknown. Notes on the study in general: Significant though moderate, a shortening of TCRB CDR3s appeared in all four CD4+ subsets of Type 1 diabetes patients.

The entirety of the isolated RNA underwent reverse transcription, so expressed TCRB transcripts were sequenced. Libraries were prepared by immunoSEQ multiplex PCR; TCRdb keeps only in-frame clonotypes and omits some of them. The sample records more than 550,000 clones, over 11% being singletons. Sequencing used naive CD4+ T cells from blood. The receptors stem from a man aged 18 to 29 with type 1 diabetes.

The rearrangement links TRBV18 to TRBJ1-4, with D maybe TRBD1 (5 bases). Germline V gene data show CDR1 as KGHSH and CDR2 as LQKENI. This CDR3 contains 15 residues. Trimming took 0 bases from V and 10 from J, leaving 15 bases between them. The CDR3 loop is CASSPPWDGTGKLFF. CDR3 DNA: TGTGCCAGCTCACCACCGTGGGACGGGACGGGAAAACTGTTTTTT. The full variable domain, its missing parts supplied by reference TRBV18 and TRBJ1-4, is NAGVMQNPRHLVRRRGQEARLRCSPMKGHSHVYWYRQLPEEGLKFMVYLQKENIIDESGMPKERFSAEFPKEGPSILRIQQVVRGDSAAYFCASSPPWDGTGKLFFGSGTQLSVL.

In this sample, this clone turned up a few times. The chain has TRBV6-6 and TRBJ2-3; D is perhaps TRBD2 (6 bases). The length of the CDR3 is 15 residues. Germline-derived CDR1 and CDR2 are MNHNY and SVGAGI (reference sequence). Trimming pared 1 base from V and 3 bases from J, leaving 11 bases between. CDR3 in DNA: TGTGCCAGCAGTTACTTAACGGCGGGGACAGATACGCAGTATTTT. It is translated as CASSYLTAGTDTQYF.

The DNA for the CDR3 is TGCGCCAGCATCGCTGCCTTACCTGCCGGGGCCAACGTCCTGACTTTC. This encodes CASIAALPAGANVLTF. The V call is TRBV10-2, the J call TRBJ2-6, with D uncertain. This CDR3 region has 16 residues. Trimming pared 7 bases from V and 4 bases from J, leaving 17 bases between. Germline CDR1 reads WSHSY; CDR2 reads SAAADI.

The chain is built from TRBV14 and TRBJ2-1; TRBD1 might be the D (6 bases). CDR3 size: 14 residues. V was clipped by 3 bases and J by 7 bases, with 13 bases between them. CDR1 is SGHDN, CDR2 FVKESK, per germline. This CDR3 is CASSHMGARNEQFF. The CDR3 DNA is TGTGCCAGCAGCCACATGGGGGCGAGGAATGAGCAGTTCTTC.

The rearrangement joins TRBV7-3 to TRBJ2-3, with unresolved D. The CDR3 runs to 14 residues. CDR1 and CDR2 (germline): SGHTA, FQGTGA. V shed 0 bases and J shed 2 bases, with 6 bases lying between them. The CDR3 DNA reads TGTGCCAGCAGCTTAACTACGGCCACAGATACGCAGTATTTT. Translating it yields CASSLTTATDTQYF.

The chain combines TRBV6-5 with TRBJ2-2; D unresolved. CDR1 MNHEY and CDR2 SVGAGI come from the germline V gene. V was clipped by 2 bases and J by 7 bases, with 14 bases between them. The CDR3 sequence is 15 residues long. The CDR3 sequence: CASSYPRSFGGELFF. CDR3 sequence (DNA): TGTGCCAGCAGTTACCCCCGGTCGTTCGGCGGGGAGCTGTTTTTT.

The chain couples TRBV4-2 to TRBJ2-7; 12 nucleotides match TRBD2. Germline trimming cut 1 base from V and 1 base from J; bases unmatched to any gene: 11. In germline, CDR1 is LGHNA, CDR2 YNFKEQ. This CDR3 comprises 19 residues. This chain's CDR3 is CASSQGQLAGGDTSYEQYF. The CDR3 coding sequence is TGTGCCAGCAGCCAAGGACAGCTAGCGGGAGGGGACACTTCCTACGAGCAGTACTTC.

In its sample, this clone was seen a few times. The rearrangement joins TRBV30 to TRBJ2-5; the D call may be TRBD1 or TRBD2 (5 bases each). Trimming pared 2 bases from V and 1 base from J, leaving 8 bases between. The CDR3 is 13 residues long. Germline CDR1 is GTSNPN and CDR2 is SVGIG (reference sequence). CDR3 loop: CAWSMGVQETQYF. CDR3 DNA: TGTGCCTGGAGTATGGGGGTCCAAGAGACCCAGTACTTC.

This clone was detected a few times. V and J are TRBV30 and TRBJ1-3; TRBD1 might be the D (5 bases). CDR1 is GTSNPN and CDR2 is SVGIG in the germline V gene (reference sequence). Trimming stripped 2 bases from V and 4 bases from J, with 9 bases between. The CDR3 runs to 13 residues. The CDR3 nucleotides are TGTGCCTGGAGTCTCCAGGGAGGAAACACCATATATTTT. It is translated as CAWSLQGGNTIYF.

This clone occurred a few times. An end of the junction differs from the germline gene, which may be a read error. This chain connects TRBV7-7 to TRBJ1-4; D is unclear. Per germline, CDR1 SSHAT and CDR2 FNYEAQ (reference sequence). The CDR3 totals 13 residues. CDR3 sequence: CASSRSSNEKLFF. CDR3 sequence (DNA): TGTGCTAGCAGCAGGTCTTCTAATGAAAAACTGTTTTTT.

This clone was seen a few times. The rearrangement joins TRBV6-5 to TRBJ2-7; 9 bases align to TRBD2. In germline, CDR1 is MNHEY, CDR2 SVGAGI. The V gene end was trimmed by 0 bases and the J gene end by 7 bases; junction bases not matched to a gene: 4. This CDR3 has 14 residues. CDR3 residues: CASSYSTSGTEQYF. The CDR3 nucleotides read TGTGCCAGCAGTTACTCGACTAGCGGCACGGAGCAGTACTTC.

This sequence joins TRBV6-5 and TRBJ2-1; no firm D call. V lost 2 bases and J lost 4, with 12 bases in between. This CDR3 is built from 15 residues. Germline V gene lookup returns CDR1 MNHEY and CDR2 SVGAGI. The CDR3 protein is CASSYLRVGYNEQFF. As DNA, the CDR3 is TGTGCCAGCAGTTACCTCCGGGTGGGGTACAATGAGCAGTTCTTC.

The chain carries TRBV5-6 and TRBJ1-2; D remains ambiguous. V gave up 0 bases and J gave up 6 bases, with 6 bases separating them. The CDR3 totals 12 residues. Germline V gene sequence: CDR1 SGHDT, CDR2 YYEEEE. The CDR3 DNA sequence: TGTGCCAGCAGCTTGGTTCAGGATGGCTACACCTTC. This gives the protein CASSLVQDGYTF.

The rearrangement uses TRBV11-3 and TRBJ1-5; no clear D gene. In germline, CDR1 is SGHNT, CDR2 YENEEA. This CDR3 has 14 residues. The V end lost 5 bases, the J end lost 7 bases, and 15 bases lay between the germline ends. The CDR3 loop reads CASSPTPYSQPQHF. The CDR3 coding sequence is TGTGCCAGCAGCCCTACCCCTTACAGCCAGCCCCAGCATTTT.

This rearrangement joins TRBV4-1 to TRBJ2-7, with 8 bases aligning to TRBD2. The CDR3 sequence is 15 residues long. Looked up from germline, CDR1 is MGHRA and CDR2 is YSYEKL. Trimming removed 4 bases from V and 3 bases from J; junction bases left unmatched: 8. The CDR3: CASSPRGAGGYEQYF. The CDR3 bases are TGCGCCAGCAGCCCCCGGGGGGCGGGGGGCTACGAGCAGTACTTC.

The chain combines TRBV6-5 with TRBJ2-3; the D gene is possibly TRBD2 (5 bases). This CDR3 contains 15 residues. Germline CDR1 is MNHEY and CDR2 is SVGAGI. V was pared by 5 bases and J by 5 bases, with 17 bases between. The CDR3 is CASSPRGRGEDTQYF. The CDR3 nucleotides are TGTGCCAGCAGTCCAAGAGGACGGGGAGAAGATACGCAGTATTTT.

This clone came up a few times. The J gene is TRBJ2-3, the V gene TRBV4-1, with 9 bases identical to TRBD2. Losses at the gene ends were 4 bases for V and 0 bases for J; bases not matched to a gene: 8. The germline V gene encodes CDR1 MGHRA and CDR2 YSYEKL. The CDR3 totals 17 residues. The CDR3 sequence: CASSRLPGLASTDTQYF. DNA of the CDR3: TGCGCCAGCAGCCGTTTACCGGGACTAGCTAGCACAGATACGCAGTATTTT.

This clone showed up just a few times. The chain recombines TRBV7-6 with TRBJ2-1; D call uncertain. The germline CDR1 and CDR2 sequences are SGHVS and FNYEAQ. V was clipped by 3 bases and J by 5 bases, with 14 bases between them. The CDR3 runs to 15 residues. The CDR3 region has the DNA TGTGCCAGCAGCTTGACCTTCCCATACGACAATGAGCAGTTCTTC. Residues: CASSLTFPYDNEQFF. The whole variable domain, remainder taken from reference TRBV7-6 and TRBJ2-1, is GAGVSQSPRYKVTKRGQDVALRCDPISGHVSLYWYRQALGQGPEFLTYFNYEAQQDKSGLPNDRFSAERPEGSISTLTIQRTEQRDSAMYRCASSLTFPYDNEQFFGPGTRLTVL.

This clone has more than one count but fewer than ten. The genes are TRBV5-4 and TRBJ2-1; 10 bases align to TRBD2. J was trimmed by 3 bases and V by 3 bases; bases with no gene match: 3. The CDR3 spans 15 residues. Germline assignment: CDR1 SGHNT and CDR2 YYREEE (reference sequence). In DNA form, the CDR3 reads TGTGCCAGCAGCTCAACTAGCGGGGACTACAATGAGCAGTTCTTC. Residues: CASSSTSGDYNEQFF.

The chain carries TRBV2 and TRBJ1-2; D is unresolved. Per the germline V gene, CDR1 is SNHLY and CDR2 is FYNNEI. The ends were cut back, 6 bases at V and 0 bases at J, with 5 bases in the middle. CDR3 length: 12 amino acids. Here the CDR3 DNA reads TGTGCCAGCAGACGGACTAACTATGGCTACACCTTC. It codes for CASRRTNYGYTF. The full variable domain, in which reference TRBV2 and TRBJ1-2 provide the parts outside the CDR3, is EPEVTQTPSHQVTQMGQEVILRCVPISNHLYFYWYRQILGQKVEFLVSFYNNEISEKSEIFDDQFSVERPDGSNFTLKIRSTKLEDSAMYFCASRRTNYGYTFGSGTRLTVV.

CDR3: CASSEQGTGELFF. CDR3 nucleotide sequence: TGTGCCAGCAGCGAACAGGGCACCGGGGAGCTGTTTTTT. The rearrangement links TRBV9 to TRBJ2-2; D might be TRBD1 (6 bases). The CDR3 consists of 13 residues. CDR1 SGDLS and CDR2 YYNGEE come from the germline V gene. Trimming pared 3 bases from V and 4 bases from J, leaving 7 bases between.

The rearrangement joins TRBV5-1 to TRBJ2-2; TRBD1 might be the D (6 bases). Per germline, CDR1 SGHRS and CDR2 YFSETQ. The V end lost 2 bases, the J end lost 7 bases, and 15 bases lay between the germline ends. The CDR3 extends over 15 amino acids. CDR3 in amino acids: CASSLTATGNGELFF. CDR3 nucleotides: TGCGCCAGCAGCTTAACCGCCACAGGGAACGGGGAGCTGTTTTTT.

Only a few counts were recorded for this clone. The chain has TRBV25-1 and TRBJ1-2; TRBD1 matches 7 bases. Per germline, CDR1 MGHDK and CDR2 SYGVNS. J was trimmed by 5 bases and V by 1 base; bases with no gene match: 7. The CDR3 runs 15 residues. The CDR3 region is CASSEFTGDGYGYTF. In nucleotides, the CDR3 is TGTGCCAGCAGTGAATTTACAGGGGACGGGTATGGCTACACCTTC.

This clone has just a few counts. The V call is TRBV2, the J call TRBJ1-1; D is unresolved. Germline V gene data show CDR1 as SNHLY and CDR2 as FYNNEI. This CDR3 region has 13 residues. Between the trimmed V and J ends, which lost 7 bases and 0 bases, there was a span of 9 bases. The CDR3 DNA is TGTGCCAGCAATTACGTTCTGAACACTGAAGCTTTCTTT. This sequence encodes CASNYVLNTEAFF.

A few counts support this clone. This chain uses TRBV7-9 with TRBJ1-5; D not certain. V lost 10 bases, J lost 0 bases, and 10 bases lay in between. Germline-derived CDR1 and CDR2 are SEHNR and FQNEAQ (reference sequence). This CDR3 has 13 residues. CDR3 sequence: CATERDSNQPQHF. The CDR3 DNA reads as TGTGCCACCGAACGTGATAGCAATCAGCCCCAGCATTTT. The full variable domain, rest sourced from reference TRBV7-9 and TRBJ1-5, is DTGVSQNPRHKITKRGQNVTFRCDPISEHNRLYWYRQTLGQGPEFLTYFQNEAQLEKSRLLSDRFSAERPKGSFSTLEIQRTEQGDSAMYLCATERDSNQPQHFGDGTRLSIL.

Comment on this clone: Different DNA sequences within this sample yield the same CDR3. The chain has TRBV5-1 and TRBJ2-7; no clear D gene. Germline values: CDR1 SGHRS, CDR2 YFSETQ. V was shortened by 2 bases and J by 1 base, with 7 bases between the two germline ends. The CDR3 has 13 residues. The CDR3 spells CASSFDGSYEQYF. The CDR3 DNA follows: TGCGCCAGCAGCTTCGACGGTTCCTACGAGCAGTACTTC. The full variable domain, completed using reference TRBV5-1 and TRBJ2-7, is KAGVTQTPRYLIKTRGQQVTLSCSPISGHRSVSWYQQTPGQGLQFLFEYFSETQRNKGNFPGRFSGRQFSNSRSEMNVSTLELGDSALYLCASSFDGSYEQYFGPGTRLTVT.

The chain couples TRBV13 to TRBJ1-1; D not certain. The germline V gene encodes CDR1 PRHDT and CDR2 FYEKMQ (reference sequence). This CDR3 has 13 amino acids. The V gene lost 3 bases and the J gene lost 1 base, with 6 bases spanning the gap. CDR3 nucleotides: TGTGCCAGCAGCTTCAGGAGGAACACTGAAGCTTTCTTT. It codes for CASSFRRNTEAFF.

This clone was observed a few times. J is TRBJ2-5 and V is TRBV5-4; 7 bases fit TRBD2. The trim removed 0 bases at V and 5 bases at J, leaving 10 bases unmatched. This CDR3 has 16 amino acids. CDR1 and CDR2 (germline): SGHNT, YYREEE (reference sequence). CDR3 sequence: CASSLGWGGDGETQYF. CDR3 DNA sequence: TGTGCCAGCAGCTTGGGCTGGGGAGGGGATGGGGAGACCCAGTACTTC.

This clone came up a few times. The V and J genes are TRBV6-5 and TRBJ2-7, with a weak D call TRBD2 (8 bases). The CDR3 runs 13 residues. CDR1 is MNHEY, CDR2 SVGAGI, per germline. V was shortened by 5 bases and J by 6 bases, with 14 bases between the two germline ends. The CDR3 is CASSPREGAEQYF. CDR3 nucleotide sequence: TGTGCCAGCAGTCCTCGGGAGGGGGCCGAGCAGTACTTC.

This clone has a handful of counts. The chain has TRBV7-2 and TRBJ2-1, with D possibly TRBD2 on 6 matching bases. Germline lookup yields CDR1 SGHTA and CDR2 FQGNSA. V was shortened by 1 base and J by 1 base, with 8 bases between the two germline ends. CDR3 length: 15 amino acids. CDR3 sequence reads: CASSLVADSYNEQFF. The CDR3 DNA is TGTGCCAGCAGCTTAGTAGCGGATTCCTACAATGAGCAGTTCTTC.

In this sample, this clone turned up a few times. J is TRBJ2-3 and V is TRBV5-1, with D perhaps assigned TRBD1 or TRBD2 (5 bases each). Germline assignment: CDR1 SGHRS and CDR2 YFSETQ. The V and J ends lost 6 bases and 5 bases respectively, with 16 bases between them. CDR3 length: 14 residues. CDR3 bases: TGCGCCAGCAATCCCGGGACCGTTCTAGATACGCAGTATTTT. It specifies CASNPGTVLDTQYF.